This T cell receptor beta chain was sequenced for a study of shared clonotypes between healthy human individuals. Per the germline V gene, CDR1 is GTSNPN and CDR2 is SVGIG (reference sequence). The CDR3 consists of 16 residues. With V trimmed by 5 bases and J by 3 bases, 14 bases remained unmatched. In the original analysis: ImmunoSEQ output lacked quality scores and full-length reads, limiting matched filtering. Clones were sequenced by immunoSEQ multiplex PCR, and TCRdb holds only the in-frame ones, with some missing. V, J and clone size derive from that table, while D and trimming were established from the DNA sequence. The sample holds approximately 460,000 clones, 77% seen once.

The sequence was obtained from a woman aged 40-49 years in good health. Some clones in this sample may be carry-over from other donors' samples. Sequences were obtained from PBMCs. The rearrangement joins TRBV30 to TRBJ2-3; TRBD1 matches 7 bases. CDR3 sequence (DNA): TGTGCCTGGGGGGCCGGAGAGGGGGCTTCAACAGATACGCAGTATTTT. Translation: CAWGAGEGASTDTQYF.